Listed below are T cell receptor beta chains from one sample, sequenced in a study of vaccination and CD4 T cells after COVID-19. TCRdb used MiXCR to reprocess the PCR reads, holding one entry per CDR3 protein. Of 15,000 to 20,000 distinct CDR3 sequences listed, about 50% were seen once; the top ten hold about an eighth. Antigen specificity for these receptors is unknown. The sample was CD4+ T cells from blood, cultured in vitro. These receptors were taken from a human donor who had recovered from COVID-19. Each CDR3 is given with its conserved first and last residue. Fields, in order: D gene, J gene, clone size, V gene, CDR3 DNA, CDR3 protein. The D gene is left open where the match is weak. Clone size appears in some rows only: once, few, many, or a class for an expanded clone.

>TRBD1|TRBJ2-7|few|TRBV6-1
TGTGCCAGCGCTCAGGACAGGGCCTACGAGCAGTACTTC
CASAQDRAYEQYF
>TRBD2|TRBJ2-1|-|TRBV27
TGTGCCAGCAGCAGAGATCCCGGACTAGCGGGAGATTTGTTCTTC
CASSRDPGLAGDLFF
>-|TRBJ2-7|-|TRBV7-9
TGTGCCAGCACCCCTCCGACAGGATCCTACGAGCAGTACTTC
CASTPPTGSYEQYF
>TRBD1|TRBJ2-4|-|TRBV7-2
TGTGCCAGCATCATCCAAGGGACAGGGGGAGGCTCCAAAAACATTCAGTACTTC
CASIIQGTGGGSKNIQYF
>TRBD1|TRBJ1-1|few|TRBV7-9
TGTGCCAGCAGCAAGACAGGGGGCACTGAAGCTTTCTTT
CASSKTGGTEAFF
>-|TRBJ2-2|few|TRBV24-1
TGTGCCACCAGTGAAACCGCAGGGACGAACACCGGGGAGCTGTTTTTT
CATSETAGTNTGELFF
>TRBD2|TRBJ2-3|-|TRBV7-3
TGTGCCAGCAGCTTGTCGTCAGCGGGAGCTAGCACAGATACGCAGTATTTT
CASSLSSAGASTDTQYF
>-|TRBJ1-3|-|TRBV6-1
TGTGCCAGCAGTGAAATTCGGACAAACTCTGGAAACACCATATATTTT
CASSEIRTNSGNTIYF
>-|TRBJ2-3|-|TRBV11-1
TGTGCCAGCAGCTTAGAAGACCTAAATGCAGATACGCAGTATTTT
CASSLEDLNADTQYF
>TRBD1|TRBJ2-5|-|TRBV2
TGTGCCAGCGGGGATACAGGGGGAACCCAAGAGACCCAGTACTTC
CASGDTGGTQETQYF